This T cell receptor beta chain was documented in a study of response to subunit inactivated influenza vaccine. TCRdb analysed the RT-PCR reads with MiXCR anew, one entry per CDR3 protein. Among more than 550,000 distinct CDR3 sequences listed, over 9% were seen once. Germline V gene sequence: CDR1 SGHTA, CDR2 FQGTGA. V trimming: 1 base; J trimming: 8 bases; junction bases outside the gene matches: 23. CDR3 length: 20 amino acids. The same data also contributed to another study, on T cells expressing NK-cell markers. That work adds: UMIs accompanied the 5'RACE template switching by which TCR beta cDNA was made. From sorted CD3+CD56+NKG2C+, CD3+CD56+NKG2C- and CD3+CD56-NKG2C+ T cells came the TCR beta repertoires. Eight donors were sequenced, seven testing HCMV-seropositive and one testing seronegative. In roughly 6 donors, dominant CD3+CD56+NKG2C+ clones formed 1.0-7.0% of CD8+ cells. Dominance of the CD3+CD56-NKG2C+ fraction by these clonotypes also held in a few donors.

Material: PBMCs from blood, obtained on the day of vaccination. The rearrangement joins TRBV7-3 to TRBJ2-5; 9 bases align to TRBD2. The sequence was collected from a man aged 45-60 years who received an inactivated influenza vaccine. CDR3 bases: TGTGCCAGCAGCTTAATTAAGCTACTCGCTCGGCGGGAGGGCCAATACACCCAGTACTTC. Amino acid sequence: CASSLIKLLARREGQYTQYF. The complete variable domain, with remaining parts taken from reference TRBV7-3 and TRBJ2-5, reads GAGVSQTPSNKVTEKGKYVELRCDPISGHTALYWYRQSLGQGPEFLIYFQGTGAADDSGLPNDRFFAVRPEGSVSTLKIQRTERGDSAVYLCASSLIKLLARREGQYTQYFGPGTRLLVL.